These 18 T cell receptor beta chains were all obtained from the same sample, sequenced in a study of graft-versus-host responses after intestinal transplantation. No antigens are known for them. The assay was immunoSEQ multiplex PCR, and TCRdb's table has in-frame clones only and misses some. This table holds 80,000 to 100,000 clones, 80% to 95% found once. The sequencing used unstimulated CD4+ T cells sorted from spleen or lymph node cells, collected before intestinal transplant. All receptors derive from a human donor who received an intestinal transplant.

The chain couples TRBV5-1 to TRBJ2-5, with 10 bases aligning to TRBD1. The end of the DNA is better explained by TRBJ2-7, so the J call may be wrong. The CDR3 totals 14 residues. CDR1 SGHRS and CDR2 YFSETQ come from the germline V gene. The CDR3 loop reads CASSLDRGPSEQYF. The CDR3 DNA follows: TGCGCCAGCAGCCTCGACAGGGGGCCCAGCGAGCAGTACTTC.

This sequence joins TRBV7-9 and TRBJ1-2, with D tentatively TRBD1 (5 bases). CDR1 SEHNR and CDR2 FQNEAQ come from the germline V gene (reference sequence). The CDR3 extends over 15 amino acids. The V end lost 1 base, the J end lost 7 bases, and 16 bases lay between the germline ends. The CDR3 nucleotides are TGTGCCAGCAGCTTAGTAGCTTCGACAGAAGTTGGCTACACCTTC. Translated: CASSLVASTEVGYTF. Supplemented by reference TRBV7-9 and TRBJ1-2, the full variable domain reads DTGVSQNPRHKITKRGQNVTFRCDPISEHNRLYWYRQTLGQGPEFLTYFQNEAQLEKSRLLSDRFSAERPKGSFSTLEIQRTEQGDSAMYLCASSLVASTEVGYTFGSGTRLTVV.

The rearrangement uses TRBV7-2 and TRBJ2-7, with 8 bases lining up with TRBD1. J lost 2 bases, V lost 4 bases, and 4 bases had no gene match. CDR3 size: 14 residues. Germline values: CDR1 SGHTA, CDR2 FQGNSA. The CDR3 nucleotides are TGTGCCAGCAGCTCCGGACAGGGTCCCTACGAGCAGTACTTC. It codes for CASSSGQGPYEQYF.

CDR3 bases: TGTGCCAGCAGTCCCCGACAGGCCGGGTCCCTCTACGAGCAGTACTTC. It is translated as CASSPRQAGSLYEQYF. The rearrangement joins TRBV28 to TRBJ2-7; D possibly corresponds to TRBD1 (6 bases). The CDR3 length is 16 residues. Trimming shortened V by 5 bases and J by 3 bases, and 20 bases separated the two germline ends. Germline CDR1 reads MDHEN; CDR2 reads SYDVKM.

CDR3 region: CASSFFRTSGGIHEQYF. CDR3 coding DNA: TGTGCCAGCAGCTTTTTTCGGACTAGCGGGGGGATCCACGAGCAGTACTTC. The chain couples TRBV13 to TRBJ2-7; 14 bases match TRBD2. In germline, CDR1 is PRHDT, CDR2 FYEKMQ (reference sequence). The CDR3 contains 17 residues. V shed 3 bases and J 5 bases; nucleotides not matched to a gene: 9.

The CDR3 region is CASSQGSQRGQPQHF. CDR3 DNA: TGTGCCAGCAGCCAAGGGTCCCAACGGGGTCAGCCCCAGCATTTT. The chain links TRBV4-2 to TRBJ1-5, with D unclear. The CDR3 loop spans 15 amino acids. Germline CDR1 LGHNA, CDR2 YNFKEQ. V was pared by 1 base and J by 6 bases, with 13 bases between.

In the case of this clone: One end of the junction varies from germline; a read error may be responsible. The same CDR3 is also encoded by other DNA sequences in this sample. V and J are TRBV6-5 and TRBJ1-6; TRBD1 is a possible D gene (5 bases). The CDR3 has 14 amino acids. Germline V gene sequence: CDR1 MNHEY, CDR2 SVGAGI. CDR3 sequence reads: CASRGGVVNSPLHF. Written as DNA, the CDR3 is TGTGCCAGCCGGGGGGGGGTTGTAAATTCCCCCCTCCACTTT.

V and J are TRBV28 and TRBJ2-5; D remains unclear. CDR1 MDHEN and CDR2 SYDVKM come from the germline V gene. The CDR3 runs 12 residues. Trimming took off 8 bases at V and 4 bases at J, with 11 bases between the two ends. As DNA, the CDR3 is TGTGCCAGCCCCCCCCGTAGAGAGACCCAGTACTTC. The encoded protein is CASPPRRETQYF. The entire variable domain, with the rest obtained from reference TRBV28 and TRBJ2-5, is as follows: DVKVTQSSRYLVKRTGEKVFLECVQDMDHENMFWYRQDPGLGLRLIYFSYDVKMKEKGDIPEGYSVSREKKERFSLILESASTNQTSMYLCASPPRRETQYFGPGTRLLVL.

This rearrangement joins TRBV7-6 to TRBJ1-2; D possibly corresponds to TRBD1 (5 bases). The CDR3 loop spans 13 amino acids. From germline, CDR1 is SGHVS and CDR2 FNYEAQ. Trimming left V 1 base short and J 2 bases short, with 5 bases between. CDR3 sequence reads: CASSLGTNYGYTF. The CDR3 DNA is TGTGCCAGCAGCTTAGGGACAAACTATGGCTACACCTTC.

The chain has TRBV14 and TRBJ2-5; 10 bases map to TRBD2. The CDR3 is made up of 14 amino acids. V lost 6 bases, J lost 3 bases, and 4 bases stayed unmatched. Germline loops: CDR1 SGHDN, CDR2 FVKESK. CDR3 region: CASSLLAGEETQYF. In nucleotides, the CDR3 is TGTGCCAGCAGTCTTCTAGCGGGGGAAGAGACCCAGTACTTC.

The chain links TRBV5-4 to TRBJ1-1, with D tentatively TRBD1 (5 bases). Between the trimmed V and J ends, which lost 1 base and 4 bases, there was a span of 17 bases. Germline lookup yields CDR1 SGHNT and CDR2 YYREEE (reference sequence). The CDR3 is 16 amino acids. The CDR3 DNA follows: TGTGCCAGCAGCTTGATAGTGGCAGGGCTGGGCACTGAAGCTTTCTTT. Amino acid sequence: CASSLIVAGLGTEAFF.

In its sample, this clone was seen a few times. The rearrangement uses TRBV10-3 and TRBJ2-7, with D maybe TRBD1 (5 bases). The length of the CDR3 is 11 residues. The germline CDR1 and CDR2 sequences are ENHRY and SYGVKD. The V and J ends lost 6 bases and 6 bases respectively, with 9 bases between them. The CDR3 DNA reads as TGTGCCATCAGCGCAGGGCCCGAGCAGTACTTC. Protein sequence: CAISAGPEQYF.

The chain carries TRBV6-6 and TRBJ1-6, with 8 bases lining up with TRBD1. V trimming: 7 bases; J trimming: 4 bases; junction bases outside the gene matches: 9. The CDR3 is 16 amino acids. In germline, CDR1 is MNHNY, CDR2 SVGAGI (reference sequence). The CDR3 DNA follows: TGTGCCAGCATTGAGGGACAGGTGTCGTATAATTCACCCCTCCACTTT. Encoded protein: CASIEGQVSYNSPLHF.

The chain joins TRBV9 to TRBJ2-1; no clear D gene. The ends were cut back, 1 base at V and 0 bases at J, with 11 bases in the middle. The CDR3 totals 16 residues. Germline values: CDR1 SGDLS, CDR2 YYNGEE. The DNA for the CDR3 is TGTGCCAGCAGCGTAAGTCCCGAACTCTCCTACAATGAGCAGTTCTTC. Its translation is CASSVSPELSYNEQFF.

Turning to this clone: A junction boundary mismatches the germline segment, possibly from a read error. The rearrangement links TRBV11-2 to TRBJ2-7; a possible D gene is TRBD1 (5 bases). The CDR3 sequence is 15 residues long. The germline CDR1 and CDR2 sequences are SGHAT and FQNNGV. DNA of the CDR3: TGTGCCAGCAGATTAGGGGCAGGGCTGTCCTACGAGCAGTACTTC. Its protein product is CASRLGAGLSYEQYF.

The CDR3: CASSPEASGDHEQFF. In nucleotides, the CDR3 is TGTGCCAGCAGCCCCGAGGCTAGCGGGGACCATGAGCAGTTCTTC. The V call is TRBV7-3, the J call TRBJ2-1, with TRBD2 matching over 9 bases. Trimming took 5 bases from V and 8 from J; bases not matched to a gene: 10. This CDR3 contains 15 residues. Germline CDR1 is SGHTA and CDR2 is FQGTGA. The full variable domain, with the rest looked up from reference TRBV7-3 and TRBJ2-1, is GAGVSQTPSNKVTEKGKYVELRCDPISGHTALYWYRQSLGQGPEFLIYFQGTGAADDSGLPNDRFFAVRPEGSVSTLKIQRTERGDSAVYLCASSPEASGDHEQFFGPGTRLTVL.

The V call is TRBV5-4, the J call TRBJ2-1, with D maybe TRBD2 (5 bases). This CDR3 has 15 amino acids. Deletions cut 0 bases from V and 0 bases from J, with 7 bases between. Germline CDR1 and CDR2: SGHNT and YYREEE (reference sequence). The CDR3 DNA reads TGTGCCAGCAGCTTGGTAGCGAGCTCCTACAATGAGCAGTTCTTC. Protein sequence: CASSLVASSYNEQFF.

The chain is built from TRBV19 and TRBJ1-2, with 7 bases fitting TRBD1. CDR1 is LNHDA, CDR2 SQIVND, per germline (reference sequence). The CDR3 runs to 15 residues. The J segment lost 4 bases and the V segment lost 1 base, leaving 6 bases of the junction unmatched. In DNA form, the CDR3 reads TGTGCCAGTAGTATAGGGACAGGTCCTAGCTATGGCTACACCTTC. Translated, it gives CASSIGTGPSYGYTF.